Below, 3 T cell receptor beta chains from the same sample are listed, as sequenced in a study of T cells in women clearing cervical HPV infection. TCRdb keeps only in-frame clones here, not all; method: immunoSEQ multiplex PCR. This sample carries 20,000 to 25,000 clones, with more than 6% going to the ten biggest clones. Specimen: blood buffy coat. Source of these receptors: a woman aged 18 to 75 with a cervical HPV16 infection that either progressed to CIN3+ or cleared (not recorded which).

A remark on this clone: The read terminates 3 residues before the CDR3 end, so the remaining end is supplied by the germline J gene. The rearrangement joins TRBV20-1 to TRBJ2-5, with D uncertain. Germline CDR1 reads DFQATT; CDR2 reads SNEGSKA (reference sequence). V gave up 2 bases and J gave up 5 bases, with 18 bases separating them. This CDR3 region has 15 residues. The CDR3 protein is CSARHPTDMSETQYF. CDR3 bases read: TGCAGTGCTAGACATCCAACTGATATGAGCGAGACC.

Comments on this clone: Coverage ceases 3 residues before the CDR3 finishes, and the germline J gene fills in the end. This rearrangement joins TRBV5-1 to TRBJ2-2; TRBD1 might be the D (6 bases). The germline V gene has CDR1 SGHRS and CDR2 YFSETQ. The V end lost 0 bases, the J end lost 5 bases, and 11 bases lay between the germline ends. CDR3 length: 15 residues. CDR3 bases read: TGCGCCAGCAGCTTGGCAGGGGCAGGGACCGGGGAG. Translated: CASSLAGAGTGE. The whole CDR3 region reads CASSLAGAGTGELFF.

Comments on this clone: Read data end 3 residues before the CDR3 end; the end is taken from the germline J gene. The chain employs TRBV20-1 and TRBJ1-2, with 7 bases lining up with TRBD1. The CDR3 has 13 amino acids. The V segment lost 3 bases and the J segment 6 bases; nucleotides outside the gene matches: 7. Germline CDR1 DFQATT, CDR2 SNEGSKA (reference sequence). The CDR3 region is CSASKTGVHGYTF. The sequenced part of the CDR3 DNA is TGCAGTGCTAGCAAAACAGGGGTTCATGGC.